Detailed here is one T cell receptor (beta chain). Its antigen is undetermined. This sample is part of a study of PD-1 blockade in mismatch repair-deficient tumors. Overall study context: All were previously treated, progressing patients with about twelve mismatch repair-deficient cancer types.

Findings and limits, study-wide: Tumor-resident clones, often undetectable pretreatment in blood, expanded then contracted after pembrolizumab.

Mismatch repair deficiency was confirmed in all patients, by PCR or immunohistochemistry. TCRs were sequenced from a few patients responding to pembrolizumab. TCRdb keeps only in-frame clones here, not all; method: immunoSEQ multiplex PCR. Of about 23,000 clones listed, more than 80% are singletons. Specimen: peripheral blood, collected 12 weeks after starting pembrolizumab. The clonotype was recovered from an adult with mismatch repair-deficient cancer.

The CDR3 DNA sequence: TGTGCCAGCAGCGACCAGGCTCGCCAGGGCACCGGGGAGCTGTTTTTT. This translates into CASSDQARQGTGELFF. This rearrangement joins TRBV9 to TRBJ2-2, with a weak D call TRBD1 (5 bases). The ends were cut back, 3 bases at V and 4 bases at J, with 16 bases in the middle. This CDR3 is 16 amino acids long. Germline V lookup: CDR1 SGDLS, CDR2 YYNGEE.